These 8 T cell receptor beta chains were sequenced from one sample in a study of naive and memory T cell subsets. Two oligonucleotides, mixed equimolar, formed the beta constant-region primer covering TRBC1 and TRBC2. TCRdb re-derived calls from the UMI-ligation and nested PCR reads in MiXCR, one entry per CDR3 protein. Of 120,000 to 150,000 distinct CDR3 sequences listed, about 15% are singletons. The sample consisted of naive CD4+ T cells from blood. These receptors came from a human donor in good health.

This clonotype has more than one count but fewer than ten. V and J are TRBV29-1 and TRBJ2-3, with D perhaps TRBD2 (6 bases). The germline V gene encodes CDR1 SQVTM and CDR2 ANQGSEA. V gave up 7 bases and J gave up 3 bases, with 23 bases separating them. The length of the CDR3 is 16 residues. CDR3: CSALRGLEWATDTQYF. CDR3 bases: TGCAGCGCCCTACGGGGGTTGGAGTGGGCTACAGATACGCAGTATTTT.

Only a few counts were recorded for this clonotype. The chain combines TRBV29-1 with TRBJ2-4; TRBD1 or TRBD2 may be the D gene (6 bases each). CDR1 and CDR2 from the germline V gene are SQVTM and ANQGSEA. V dropped 7 bases and J dropped 8 bases, with 21 bases sitting between them. There are 14 residues in the CDR3. DNA for the CDR3: TGCAGCGCCAAGGGGGGCCAGGGGAATGACATTCAGTACTTC. It translates to CSAKGGQGNDIQYF.

This clonotype was seen repeatedly, ten times or more. CDR3 loop: CSRGAYNEQFF. The CDR3 DNA sequence: TGTTCCCGGGGGGCCTACAATGAGCAGTTCTTC. The rearrangement uses TRBV10-3 and TRBJ2-1, with TRBD2 matching 7 bases. The CDR3 sequence is 11 residues long. CDR1 and CDR2 (germline): ENHRY, SYGVKD.

V is TRBV5-1 and J is TRBJ2-3; D perhaps matches TRBD1 (6 bases). The ends were cut back, 3 bases at V and 2 bases at J, with 7 bases in the middle. CDR3 size: 13 residues. Germline CDR1 reads SGHRS; CDR2 reads YFSETQ. The CDR3 DNA sequence: TGCGCCAGCAGCTGGACAGCCACAGATACGCAGTATTTT. Its protein product is CASSWTATDTQYF.

This chain links TRBV7-9 with TRBJ1-5; 9 bases are shared with TRBD1. From germline, CDR1 is SEHNR and CDR2 FQNEAQ (reference sequence). The V segment lost 4 bases and the J segment 3 bases; nucleotides outside the gene matches: 4. This CDR3 is built from 15 residues. CDR3 loop: CASSYGTGPNQPQHF. The CDR3 coding sequence is TGTGCCAGCAGCTATGGGACAGGGCCCAATCAGCCCCAGCATTTT.

V usage is TRBV5-6 and J usage is TRBJ1-5; D uncertain. Germline loops: CDR1 SGHDT, CDR2 YYEEEE. V was trimmed by 0 bases and J by 0 bases, leaving 7 bases between them. This CDR3 spans 15 amino acids. The chain's CDR3 is CASSLVVDSNQPQHF. The CDR3 nucleotides read TGTGCCAGCAGCTTGGTCGTGGATAGCAATCAGCCCCAGCATTTT.

The rearrangement uses TRBV5-4 and TRBJ2-7, with 8 bases that match TRBD2. Germline values: CDR1 SGHNT, CDR2 YYREEE (reference sequence). This CDR3 spans 18 amino acids. V shed 0 bases and J 4 bases; nucleotides not matched to a gene: 15. CDR3 bases: TGTGCCAGCAGCTTGGACGGGAGGGCCCTTCCGGCCGATTACGAGCAGTACTTC. The encoded protein is CASSLDGRALPADYEQYF. Using reference TRBV5-4 and TRBJ2-7 for the parts outside the CDR3, the full variable domain is ETGVTQSPTHLIKTRGQQVTLRCSSQSGHNTVSWYQQALGQGPQFIFQYYREEENGRGNFPPRFSGLQFPNYSSELNVNALELDDSALYLCASSLDGRALPADYEQYFGPGTRLTVT.

This rearrangement joins TRBV29-1 to TRBJ1-1; the D gene is possibly TRBD1 (5 bases). The CDR3 runs to 14 residues. Trimming removed 6 bases at V and 0 bases at J, with 14 bases between. Germline lookup yields CDR1 SQVTM and CDR2 ANQGSEA. CDR3 coding DNA: TGCAGCGTGATTAGACAGTCAATGAACACTGAAGCTTTCTTT. Residues: CSVIRQSMNTEAFF. The full variable domain, rest sourced from reference TRBV29-1 and TRBJ1-1, is SAVISQKPSRDICQRGTSLTIQCQVDSQVTMMFWYRQQPGQSLTLIATANQGSEATYESGFVIDKFPISRPNLTFSTLTVSNMSPEDSSIYLCSVIRQSMNTEAFFGQGTRLTVV.